This TCR beta chain was obtained from a study of blood T cell repertoires in COVID-19. Study details: From the United States, Italy and Spain came samples of acute and convalescent COVID-19. PBMCs, B-cell-depleted T cells, or T cells provided the cDNA or gDNA that made up the material.

The CDR3 covers 14 residues. Germline V gives CDR1 MDHEN, CDR2 SYDVKM. Trimming cost V 7 bases and J 5 bases, with 15 bases left between them. Original processing notes: Reference gene primer amplification gave estimated nucleated cell counts. Clones were read by immunoSEQ multiplex PCR, and TCRdb kept only the in-frame ones, dropping some. V, J and clone size are those of that table, while D and trimming were read from the DNA. The table includes about 62,000 clones, 75% to 90% detected once. Seattle patients were enrolled while actively infected and followed longitudinally. The TCR originated in a woman aged 60-75 years with COVID-19, enrolled during active disease. Material: peripheral blood. This chain uses TRBV28 with TRBJ1-5, with a possible D match to TRBD1 (5 bases). The DNA of the CDR3 is TGTGCCAGCATCGGCAGGGTATGGGATCAGCCCCAGCATTTT. Translated, it gives CASIGRVWDQPQHF.